This passage covers 32 T cell receptor beta chains from one sample sequenced in a study of shared clonotypes between healthy human individuals. TCRdb keeps only in-frame clones here, not all; method: immunoSEQ multiplex PCR. This repertoire shows millions of clones, 85% to 95% found once; its top ten account for roughly 1.8%. The naive CD8 population came from CD45RO-negative cells selected for CCR7, without terminally differentiated effector memory CD45RA+ cells. The sample taken for sequencing was naive CD8+ T cells from PBMCs. These receptors all come from a man between 18 and 35 years old in good health. Some clones in this sample may be carry-over from other donors' samples.

The V gene is TRBV11-2, the J gene TRBJ2-1; D ambiguous. Deletions cut 7 bases from V and 2 bases from J, with 18 bases between. This CDR3 contains 16 residues. Germline V gene data show CDR1 as SGHAT and CDR2 as FQNNGV. The CDR3 bases are TGTGCCAGCACCCTGCTCCCAGCTGCCGCCTACAATGAGCAGTTCTTC. Translating it yields CASTLLPAAAYNEQFF.

V gene TRBV10-3 combines with J gene TRBJ1-2, with 9 bases lining up with TRBD1. The V gene's germline CDR1 is ENHRY and CDR2 SYGVKD. This CDR3 contains 11 residues. The V and J ends lost 8 bases and 8 bases, in that order; junction bases with no gene match: 3. CDR3 sequence reads: CAIGTGLGYTF. CDR3 coding DNA: TGTGCCATCGGGACAGGGCTGGGCTACACCTTC.

V usage is TRBV4-1 and J usage is TRBJ2-7; D perhaps matches TRBD2 (5 bases). V was cut by 1 base and J by 2 bases, with 18 bases left in between. The germline gives CDR1 MGHRA, CDR2 YSYEKL. The CDR3 loop spans 17 amino acids. Written as DNA, the CDR3 is TGCGCCAGCAGCCAAGTATCTAGCCAGCCAGTCGCCTACGAGCAGTACTTC. Its translation is CASSQVSSQPVAYEQYF.

This clone was picked up one time. The same CDR3 is also encoded by other DNA sequences in this sample. The V call is TRBV5-4, the J call TRBJ2-7; D remains unclear. CDR1 and CDR2 (germline): SGHNT, YYREEE (reference sequence). V lost 0 bases and J 2 bases, leaving 6 bases between the germline ends. The CDR3 totals 13 residues. The CDR3 bases are TGTGCCAGCAGCTTGGGTCCTACCTACGAGCAGTACTTC. It specifies CASSLGPTYEQYF.

The rearrangement joins TRBV5-6 to TRBJ2-3, with a tentative D call TRBD1 (6 bases). V lost 5 bases, J lost 7 bases, and 11 bases lay in between. In germline, CDR1 is SGHDT, CDR2 YYEEEE. The CDR3 has 12 residues. In DNA form, the CDR3 reads TGTGCCAGCAGTTCACAGGGTTATACGCAGTATTTT. Translating gives CASSSQGYTQYF. Variable domain in full (rest from reference TRBV5-6 and TRBJ2-3): DAGVTQSPTHLIKTRGQQVTLRCSPKSGHDTVSWYQQALGQGPQFIFQYYEEEERQRGNFPDRFSGHQFPNYSSELNVNALLLGDSALYLCASSSQGYTQYFGPGTRLTVL.

The chain joins TRBV7-2 to TRBJ2-7, with no clear D. With 2 bases removed from V and 5 bases from J, the gap between germline ends came to 13 bases. The CDR3 has 14 amino acids. Germline V gene sequence: CDR1 SGHTA, CDR2 FQGNSA. The DNA of the CDR3 is TGTGCCAGCAGCTTATATGGGCCCTTAAACGAGCAGTACTTC. Translating gives CASSLYGPLNEQYF. The full variable domain, rest sourced from reference TRBV7-2 and TRBJ2-7, is GAGVSQSPSNKVTEKGKDVELRCDPISGHTALYWYRQSLGQGLEFLIYFQGNSAPDKSGLPSDRFSAERTGGSVSTLTIQRTQQEDSAVYLCASSLYGPLNEQYFGPGTRLTVT.

The chain links TRBV7-8 to TRBJ2-6; no clear D. The CDR3 spans 18 residues. Trimming removed 4 bases from V and 1 base from J, with 17 bases in between. Germline V CDR1 and CDR2: SGHVS, FQNEAQ. CDR3 coding DNA: TGTGCCAGCAGCTCAGTCCGCTTGACCGTTTCTGGGGCCAACGTCCTGACTTTC. This codes for CASSSVRLTVSGANVLTF.

The chain employs TRBV13 and TRBJ1-2, with a tentative D call TRBD1 (5 bases). The ends were cut back, 5 bases at V and 6 bases at J, with 10 bases in the middle. Germline CDR1 PRHDT, CDR2 FYEKMQ (reference sequence). The CDR3 has 12 amino acids. Here the CDR3 DNA reads TGTGCCAGCAGCGCCGGGACTCATGGCTACACCTTC. As protein: CASSAGTHGYTF.

V is TRBV27 and J is TRBJ1-2; D might be TRBD1 (5 bases). CDR1 is MNHEY, CDR2 SMNVEV, per germline (reference sequence). The CDR3 contains 13 residues. Trimming cost V 7 bases and J 8 bases, with 17 bases left between them. The CDR3 DNA is TGTGCCAGCACCCCAATGGGGGTCGAAGGCTACACCTTC. Translated: CASTPMGVEGYTF.

This chain uses TRBV11-2 with TRBJ1-1; D is possibly TRBD1 (5 bases). The CDR3 consists of 12 residues. Per germline, CDR1 SGHAT and CDR2 FQNNGV. The V end was cut by 3 bases, the J end by 7 bases, with 9 bases between. The CDR3 nucleotides are TGTGCCAGCAGCTTGGGGCAGGATGAAGCTTTCTTT. Residues: CASSLGQDEAFF.

This chain uses TRBV28 with TRBJ1-5; possible D gene TRBD1, 6 bases. The ends were cut back, 2 bases at V and 0 bases at J, with 11 bases in the middle. Looked up from germline, CDR1 is MDHEN and CDR2 is SYDVKM. The CDR3 contains 16 residues. DNA for the CDR3: TGTGCCAGCAGTTTAGTCAGGACAGTTAGCAATCAGCCCCAGCATTTT. This gives the protein CASSLVRTVSNQPQHF. The complete variable domain, with remaining parts taken from reference TRBV28 and TRBJ1-5, reads DVKVTQSSRYLVKRTGEKVFLECVQDMDHENMFWYRQDPGLGLRLIYFSYDVKMKEKGDIPEGYSVSREKKERFSLILESASTNQTSMYLCASSLVRTVSNQPQHFGDGTRLSIL.

The chain joins TRBV19 to TRBJ2-3, with D unclear. Trimming cost V 1 base and J 1 base, with 15 bases left between them. Germline CDR1 and CDR2: LNHDA and SQIVND (reference sequence). This CDR3 region has 17 residues. CDR3 loop: CASSIAASPWGTDTQYF. CDR3 in DNA: TGTGCCAGTAGTATAGCGGCCTCCCCATGGGGCACAGATACGCAGTATTTT.

The chain combines TRBV6-6 with TRBJ2-7, with unresolved D. V was trimmed by 2 bases and J by 3 bases, leaving 8 bases between them. The CDR3 is made up of 13 amino acids. Per the germline V gene, CDR1 is MNHNY and CDR2 is SVGAGI (reference sequence). CDR3 residues: CASSYEWGYEQYF. CDR3 DNA sequence: TGTGCCAGCAGTTACGAATGGGGCTACGAGCAGTACTTC.

This chain joins TRBV19 and TRBJ1-1; D gene unclear. Trimming stripped 5 bases from V and 0 bases from J, with 13 bases between. There are 15 residues in the CDR3. Germline CDR1 reads LNHDA; CDR2 reads SQIVND (reference sequence). The CDR3 reads CASSWFGSLNTEAFF. CDR3 DNA: TGTGCCAGTAGTTGGTTTGGCAGTCTGAACACTGAAGCTTTCTTT. Together with reference TRBV19 and TRBJ1-1, the CDR3 gives the full variable domain: DGGITQSPKYLFRKEGQNVTLSCEQNLNHDAMYWYRQDPGQGLRLIYYSQIVNDFQKGDIAEGYSVSREKKESFPLTVTSAQKNPTAFYLCASSWFGSLNTEAFFGQGTRLTVV.

V usage is TRBV27 and J usage is TRBJ2-7; tentative D call: TRBD2 (5 bases). This CDR3 comprises 14 residues. V was trimmed by 3 bases and J by 4 bases, leaving 13 bases between them. Germline V gene data show CDR1 as MNHEY and CDR2 as SMNVEV (reference sequence). CDR3 in amino acids: CASSFGVLGYEQYF. In DNA, the CDR3 is TGTGCCAGCAGTTTCGGGGTGCTGGGGTACGAGCAGTACTTC.

This clone has only one observation. The identical CDR3 is also encoded by other nucleotide sequences in the sample. The chain is built from TRBV19 and TRBJ1-2; a possible D gene is TRBD1 (5 bases). Trimming stripped 3 bases from V and 2 bases from J, with 10 bases between. Germline loops: CDR1 LNHDA, CDR2 SQIVND (reference sequence). The CDR3 runs 14 residues. CDR3 coding DNA: TGTGCCAGTAGTATTGGGACGGGGAACTATGGCTACACCTTC. This sequence encodes CASSIGTGNYGYTF.

The chain links TRBV28 to TRBJ1-5; tentative D call: TRBD1 (5 bases). V gave up 6 bases and J gave up 0 bases, with 18 bases separating them. CDR1 MDHEN and CDR2 SYDVKM come from the germline V gene. The CDR3 runs 17 residues. This chain's CDR3 is CASRLPRWGNSNQPQHF. CDR3 coding DNA: TGTGCCAGCAGGTTACCCCGGTGGGGGAATAGCAATCAGCCCCAGCATTTT.

This clone was recorded a few times. The chain combines TRBV6-5 with TRBJ1-1; TRBD1 might be the D (6 bases). Germline V gene lookup returns CDR1 MNHEY and CDR2 SVGAGI. This CDR3 spans 14 amino acids. Deletions cut 4 bases from V and 2 bases from J, with 11 bases between. CDR3 nucleotide sequence: TGTGCCAGCAGTTGGACAGAGAGAAACACTGAAGCTTTCTTT. It codes for CASSWTERNTEAFF.

The chain combines TRBV6-1 with TRBJ2-2; D gene ambiguous. This CDR3 comprises 15 residues. Germline values: CDR1 MNHNS, CDR2 SASEGT. Trimming took off 7 bases at V and 8 bases at J, with 20 bases between the two ends. The CDR3 spells CASTESYFLSGELFF. DNA of the CDR3: TGTGCCAGCACTGAGAGTTATTTCCTTTCTGGGGAGCTGTTTTTT.

The CDR3 here is CATSSRPGKNEQFF. CDR3 DNA: TGTGCCACCAGCAGTAGGCCCGGGAAAAATGAGCAGTTCTTC. The chain carries TRBV15 and TRBJ2-1, with D perhaps matching TRBD2 (5 bases). V lost 3 bases and J lost 7, with 13 bases in between. CDR3 length: 14 amino acids. Germline values: CDR1 LNHNV, CDR2 YYDKDF (reference sequence).

The chain links TRBV7-2 to TRBJ2-7; either TRBD1 or TRBD2 may supply D (5 bases each). This CDR3 is 16 amino acids long. CDR1 is SGHTA, CDR2 FQGNSA, per germline. Trimming shortened V by 5 bases and J by 1 base, and 18 bases separated the two germline ends. Here the CDR3 reads CASSRDRDRPSYEQYF. In DNA form, the CDR3 reads TGTGCCAGCAGCCGCGATAGGGACCGTCCTTCCTACGAGCAGTACTTC.

CDR3 nucleotide sequence: TGCGCCAGCAGCCAGGGGACAGCCTACGAGCAGTACTTC. This gives the protein CASSQGTAYEQYF. The V and J genes are TRBV5-1 and TRBJ2-7; the match to TRBD1 covers 7 bases. The J segment lost 2 bases and the V segment lost 4 bases, leaving 3 bases of the junction unmatched. Germline V gene sequence: CDR1 SGHRS, CDR2 YFSETQ. The CDR3 covers 13 residues.

The chain is built from TRBV9 and TRBJ2-2; 16 bases match TRBD2. Germline V gene data show CDR1 as SGDLS and CDR2 as YYNGEE. V shed 3 bases and J 2 bases; nucleotides not matched to a gene: 7. The CDR3 consists of 19 residues. CDR3 residues: CASSGGTSGRVTNTGELFF. DNA of the CDR3: TGTGCCAGCAGCGGCGGGACTAGCGGGAGGGTCACAAACACCGGGGAGCTGTTTTTT.

The rearrangement uses TRBV28 and TRBJ2-5, with 10 bases aligning to TRBD1. Losses at the gene ends were 6 bases for V and 3 bases for J; bases not matched to a gene: 10. This CDR3 has 16 residues. CDR1 is MDHEN, CDR2 SYDVKM, per germline. The CDR3 spells CASSPWKGTGEETQYF. The CDR3 nucleotides are TGTGCCAGCAGCCCATGGAAAGGGACAGGGGAAGAGACCCAGTACTTC. Full variable domain (rest looked up from reference TRBV28 and TRBJ2-5): DVKVTQSSRYLVKRTGEKVFLECVQDMDHENMFWYRQDPGLGLRLIYFSYDVKMKEKGDIPEGYSVSREKKERFSLILESASTNQTSMYLCASSPWKGTGEETQYFGPGTRLLVL.

This clone has more than one count but fewer than ten. The chain couples TRBV30 to TRBJ1-5; weak D call: TRBD1 (6 bases). The CDR3 has 13 residues. In germline, CDR1 is GTSNPN, CDR2 SVGIG (reference sequence). The V gene lost 2 bases and the J gene lost 8 bases, with 13 bases spanning the gap. In DNA, the CDR3 is TGTGCCTGGAGTACGCAGGGGACGGAGCCCCAGCATTTT. Amino acids: CAWSTQGTEPQHF. Full variable domain (missing parts from reference TRBV30 and TRBJ1-5): SQTIHQWPATLVQPVGSPLSLECTVEGTSNPNLYWYRQAAGRGLQLLFYSVGIGQISSEVPQNLSASRPQDRQFILSSKKLLLSDSGFYLCAWSTQGTEPQHFGDGTRLSIL.

The chain joins TRBV7-9 to TRBJ2-1; 9 bases align to TRBD2. Looked up from germline, CDR1 is SEHNR and CDR2 is FQNEAQ (reference sequence). CDR3 length: 18 residues. Trimming removed 1 base from V and 9 bases from J; junction bases left unmatched: 16. CDR3: CASSLGRRVAGEESEQFF. The CDR3 DNA reads TGTGCCAGCAGCTTAGGTCGAAGAGTAGCGGGAGAGGAGAGTGAGCAGTTCTTC. Together with reference TRBV7-9 and TRBJ2-1, the CDR3 gives the full variable domain: DTGVSQNPRHKITKRGQNVTFRCDPISEHNRLYWYRQTLGQGPEFLTYFQNEAQLEKSRLLSDRFSAERPKGSFSTLEIQRTEQGDSAMYLCASSLGRRVAGEESEQFFGPGTRLTVL.

The rearrangement joins TRBV29-1 to TRBJ1-1; the D gene is possibly TRBD1 (5 bases). Looked up from germline, CDR1 is SQVTM and CDR2 is ANQGSEA. V was shortened by 4 bases and J by 0 bases, with 15 bases between the two germline ends. The CDR3 totals 15 residues. This CDR3 reads CSVGQGLLMNTEAFF. CDR3 sequence (DNA): TGCAGCGTTGGGCAGGGCTTATTAATGAACACTGAAGCTTTCTTT.

The count of this clone is one. CDR3 loop: CASSLLAGANTGELFF. DNA of the CDR3: TGTGCCAGCAGCCTCCTAGCGGGCGCGAACACCGGGGAGCTGTTTTTT. This chain joins TRBV28 and TRBJ2-2; 8 nucleotides line up with TRBD2. The germline V gene encodes CDR1 MDHEN and CDR2 SYDVKM. V gave up 6 bases and J gave up 0 bases; unmatched junction bases: 6. This CDR3 has 16 amino acids.

V gene TRBV27 combines with J gene TRBJ2-7, with TRBD1 as a possible D gene (5 bases). The V gene lost 7 bases and the J gene lost 4 bases, with 20 bases spanning the gap. CDR3 length: 15 residues. Germline V gene sequence: CDR1 MNHEY, CDR2 SMNVEV (reference sequence). As DNA, the CDR3 is TGTGCCAGCACCAGTCCAGCCCAGGGTTGGTACGAGCAGTACTTC. This encodes CASTSPAQGWYEQYF.

A remark on this clone: Other nucleotide sequences in the sample specify the same CDR3. V is TRBV27 and J is TRBJ2-7, with D perhaps assigned TRBD1 or TRBD2 (5 bases each). Between the trimmed V and J ends, which lost 5 bases and 4 bases, there was a span of 12 bases. Germline lookup yields CDR1 MNHEY and CDR2 SMNVEV (reference sequence). The length of the CDR3 is 13 residues. The CDR3 reads CASSPGTVYEQYF. The DNA of the CDR3 is TGTGCCAGCAGTCCCGGGACGGTATACGAGCAGTACTTC.

This rearrangement joins TRBV4-1 to TRBJ2-2; 9 nucleotides agree with TRBD1. CDR1 and CDR2 (germline): MGHRA, YSYEKL. J was trimmed by 5 bases and V by 8 bases; bases with no gene match: 9. The CDR3 is 15 residues long. This chain's CDR3 is CASGTIGQGTGELFF. DNA for the CDR3: TGCGCCAGCGGCACCATCGGACAGGGGACCGGGGAGCTGTTTTTT.

The rearrangement joins TRBV6-5 to TRBJ2-7; perhaps D is TRBD1 or TRBD2 (5 bases each). This CDR3 comprises 14 residues. The V end was cut by 2 bases, the J end by 4 bases, with 12 bases between. CDR1 is MNHEY and CDR2 is SVGAGI in the germline V gene. In DNA form, the CDR3 reads TGTGCCAGCAGTTACGACTTTGGGGGTTACGAGCAGTACTTC. Translated, it gives CASSYDFGGYEQYF.